A single sample is the source of the 16 T cell receptor beta chains below, sequenced in a study of post-analysis software for immune sequencing data. Whole-study results and caveats: Included in a set of 5 or 6 TRBV segments more frequent in patients than controls were TRBV5-6, TRBV5-1 and TRBV20-1.

Unique molecular identifiers tagged the TCR beta cDNA libraries. A single record per CDR3 protein comes from TCRdb applying MiXCR to the PCR reads. Of 430,000 or so distinct CDR3 sequences listed, about 40% are singletons. Which antigens these TCRs recognize remains unknown. The sample was blood. The receptors derive from a girl aged 2-10 years with multiple sclerosis.

This clonotype turned up a few times. The chain combines TRBV20-1 with TRBJ1-2; D remains unclear. Trimming shortened V by 5 bases and J by 6 bases, and 16 bases separated the two germline ends. The CDR3 spans 13 residues. Per the germline V gene, CDR1 is DFQATT and CDR2 is SNEGSKA (reference sequence). The CDR3 reads CSAGTPSLDGYTF. The CDR3 DNA follows: TGCAGTGCTGGTACTCCCAGCCTGGATGGCTACACCTTC.

This clonotype has more than one count but fewer than ten. This chain connects TRBV28 to TRBJ2-1, with D possibly matching TRBD2 (5 bases). This CDR3 contains 16 residues. The germline gives CDR1 MDHEN, CDR2 SYDVKM. Trimming took 4 bases from V and 4 from J, leaving 17 bases between them. CDR3 sequence (DNA): TGTGCCAGCAGTTCCCCGAGGGCCTCTTTTTACAATGAGCAGTTCTTC. Protein product: CASSSPRASFYNEQFF. The full variable domain, rest sourced from reference TRBV28 and TRBJ2-1, is DVKVTQSSRYLVKRTGEKVFLECVQDMDHENMFWYRQDPGLGLRLIYFSYDVKMKEKGDIPEGYSVSREKKERFSLILESASTNQTSMYLCASSSPRASFYNEQFFGPGTRLTVL.

This clonotype was found a few times. V and J are TRBV2 and TRBJ2-5, with D unresolved. The CDR3 sequence is 15 residues long. The germline gives CDR1 SNHLY, CDR2 FYNNEI. Trimming took 4 bases from V and 0 from J, leaving 12 bases between them. This CDR3 is CASSGPAADQETQYF. CDR3 nucleotides: TGTGCCAGCAGTGGGCCCGCCGCGGACCAAGAGACCCAGTACTTC. The whole variable domain, remainder taken from reference TRBV2 and TRBJ2-5, is EPEVTQTPSHQVTQMGQEVILRCVPISNHLYFYWYRQILGQKVEFLVSFYNNEISEKSEIFDDQFSVERPDGSNFTLKIRSTKLEDSAMYFCASSGPAADQETQYFGPGTRLLVL.

This clonotype was seen a few times. The chain couples TRBV5-1 to TRBJ2-5, with D possibly matching TRBD2 (6 bases). CDR3 length: 13 residues. Germline CDR1 reads SGHRS; CDR2 reads YFSETQ. Trimming pared 2 bases from V and 11 bases from J, leaving 16 bases between. This CDR3 is CASSLLVSGEQYF. CDR3 nucleotide sequence: TGCGCCAGCAGCTTACTAGTATCGGGGGAGCAGTACTTC.

V usage is TRBV5-1 and J usage is TRBJ2-7; no definite D call. The CDR3 runs 17 residues. V shed 9 bases and J shed 7 bases, with 32 bases lying between them. Germline CDR1 reads SGHRS; CDR2 reads YFSETQ. This CDR3 is CATRLMGLGVRRNEQYF. In nucleotides, the CDR3 is TGCGCCACCAGACTCATGGGCTTGGGCGTTAGACGGAATGAGCAGTACTTC.

The V call is TRBV5-1, the J call TRBJ2-1; D possibly uses TRBD1 or TRBD2 (5 bases each). TRBJ2-7 matches the DNA end more closely, so the J call is doubtful. Germline lookup yields CDR1 SGHRS and CDR2 YFSETQ. The CDR3 contains 17 residues. CDR3 sequence: CASSRLPGPPTYNEQYF. CDR3 DNA sequence: TGCGCCAGCAGCAGATTACCGGGACCCCCCACCTACAATGAGCAGTACTTC.

This chain connects TRBV5-6 to TRBJ1-6, with unresolved D. Germline CDR1 SGHDT, CDR2 YYEEEE. The length of the CDR3 is 17 residues. Trimming took off 1 base at V and 8 bases at J, with 19 bases between the two ends. CDR3 coding DNA: TGTGCCAGCAGCTTGAGGCCTCGGTACAGTTTCCATTCACCCCTCCACTTT. This encodes CASSLRPRYSFHSPLHF.

V usage is TRBV6-1 and J usage is TRBJ2-5; a possible D gene is TRBD2 (5 bases). In germline, CDR1 is MNHNS, CDR2 SASEGT. The V gene lost 1 base and the J gene lost 4 bases, with 19 bases spanning the gap. The length of the CDR3 is 17 residues. The CDR3: CASSEVSAGRFGETQYF. The CDR3 nucleotides are TGTGCCAGCAGTGAAGTTTCCGCGGGCCGGTTTGGAGAGACCCAGTACTTC.

The chain carries TRBV29-1 and TRBJ2-4; D not certain. CDR1 is SQVTM and CDR2 is ANQGSEA in the germline V gene. The V gene lost 6 bases and the J gene lost 7 bases, with 10 bases spanning the gap. CDR3 length equals 11 residues. CDR3 region: CSVSHKNIQYF. CDR3 in DNA: TGCAGCGTATCCCACAAGAACATTCAGTACTTC. The whole variable domain, filled in from reference TRBV29-1 and TRBJ2-4, reads SAVISQKPSRDICQRGTSLTIQCQVDSQVTMMFWYRQQPGQSLTLIATANQGSEATYESGFVIDKFPISRPNLTFSTLTVSNMSPEDSSIYLCSVSHKNIQYFGAGTRLSVL.

The J gene is TRBJ2-7, the V gene TRBV5-1; maybe TRBD1 (5 bases). The DNA end is a closer match to TRBJ2-5, so the J assignment may be wrong. The CDR3 extends over 14 amino acids. Germline CDR1 and CDR2: SGHRS and YFSETQ. CDR3 sequence: CASSPYRPKETQYF. As DNA, the CDR3 is TGCGCCAGCAGCCCATACAGGCCAAAAGAGACCCAGTACTTC.

This clonotype was detected ten times or more. The chain is built from TRBV20-1 and TRBJ2-7; TRBD2 matches at 8 bases. Germline V gene lookup returns CDR1 DFQATT and CDR2 SNEGSKA (reference sequence). The junction had 12 bases not matched to a gene; V was cut back by 3 bases and J by 5 bases. The CDR3 runs to 15 residues. CDR3 in amino acids: CSASPVVAGLHEQYF. The CDR3 nucleotides read TGCAGTGCTAGCCCTGTAGTAGCGGGATTACACGAGCAGTACTTC.

This clonotype was observed a few times. V gene TRBV6-5 combines with J gene TRBJ1-5; possibly TRBD1 for D (5 bases). The germline V gene encodes CDR1 MNHEY and CDR2 SVGAGI. The V end was cut by 3 bases, the J end by 6 bases, with 15 bases between. This CDR3 spans 15 amino acids. The CDR3 loop reads CASSYQLGVGQPQHF. CDR3 sequence (DNA): TGTGCCAGCAGTTATCAACTGGGGGTAGGTCAGCCCCAGCATTTT.

This clonotype was picked up many times. This chain joins TRBV3-1 and TRBJ2-7; TRBD2 agrees at 8 bases. This CDR3 contains 13 residues. Germline CDR1 LGHDT, CDR2 YNNKEL (reference sequence). Trimming removed 8 bases from V and 5 bases from J; junction bases left unmatched: 8. The chain's CDR3 is CASAGGEPHEQYF. The CDR3, as DNA: TGTGCCAGCGCCGGGGGGGAACCCCACGAGCAGTACTTC.

This clonotype occurred a few times. The V and J genes are TRBV20-1 and TRBJ2-7, with D unresolved. The CDR3 loop spans 15 amino acids. Trimming pared 0 bases from V and 4 bases from J, leaving 16 bases between. CDR1 is DFQATT and CDR2 is SNEGSKA in the germline V gene (reference sequence). The CDR3 spells CSARDLKNPVYEQYF. CDR3 nucleotides: TGCAGTGCTAGAGATTTGAAGAATCCGGTATACGAGCAGTACTTC.

Concerning this clonotype: Relative to the germline gene, one junction end is altered; a read error may explain this. This chain uses TRBV24-1 with TRBJ2-1; TRBD2 might be the D (6 bases). The CDR3 has 14 amino acids. Germline V lookup: CDR1 KGHDR, CDR2 SFDVKD. The CDR3 DNA is TGTGCCACCAGTGATTTGGGCCCAGCGGGTGAGCAGTTTTTC. Translated: CATSDLGPAGEQFF.

The gene calls are TRBV6-5 and TRBJ1-5; 8 bases are shared with TRBD1. The V segment lost 6 bases and the J segment 1 base; nucleotides outside the gene matches: 5. CDR1 is MNHEY and CDR2 is SVGAGI in the germline V gene. The CDR3 loop spans 15 amino acids. The CDR3 DNA reads as TGTGCCAGCAGAAAGGACAGGGCAAGCAATCAGCCCCAGCATTTT. This encodes CASRKDRASNQPQHF.